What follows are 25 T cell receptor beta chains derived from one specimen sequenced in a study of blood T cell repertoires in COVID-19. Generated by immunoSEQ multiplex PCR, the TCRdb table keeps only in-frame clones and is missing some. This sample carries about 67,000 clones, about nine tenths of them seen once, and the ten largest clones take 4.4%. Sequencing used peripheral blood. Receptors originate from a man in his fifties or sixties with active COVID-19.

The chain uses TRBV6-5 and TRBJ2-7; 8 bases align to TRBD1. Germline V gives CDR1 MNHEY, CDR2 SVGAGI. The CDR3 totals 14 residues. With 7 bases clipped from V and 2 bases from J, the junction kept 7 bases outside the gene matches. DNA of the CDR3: TGTGCCAGCACAAGGACAGGGAGTGCCTACGAGCAGTACTTC. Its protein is CASTRTGSAYEQYF.

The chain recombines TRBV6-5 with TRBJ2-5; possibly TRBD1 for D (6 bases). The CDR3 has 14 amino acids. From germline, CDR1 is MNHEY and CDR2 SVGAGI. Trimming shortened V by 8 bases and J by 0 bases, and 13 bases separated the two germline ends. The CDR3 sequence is CASGFRTDQETQYF. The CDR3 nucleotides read TGTGCCAGCGGGTTCCGGACAGACCAAGAGACCCAGTACTTC.

CDR3 DNA sequence: TGTGCCAGCGCTTACCAGGGGAACACTGAAGCTTTCTTT. Amino acid sequence: CASAYQGNTEAFF. The V call is TRBV6-5, the J call TRBJ1-1; D possibly corresponds to TRBD1 (5 bases). The germline V and J ends were trimmed by 8 bases and 1 base, with 11 bases remaining between them. The germline CDR1 and CDR2 sequences are MNHEY and SVGAGI. The length of the CDR3 is 13 residues.

CDR3 coding DNA: TGTGCCAGTAGTATAAGGACAGGGGCCGGGGCCAACGTCCTGACTTTC. Its protein product is CASSIRTGAGANVLTF. The chain joins TRBV19 to TRBJ2-6, with 9 bases identical to TRBD1. The CDR3 has 16 residues. The germline CDR1 and CDR2 sequences are LNHDA and SQIVND (reference sequence). Losses at the gene ends were 2 bases for V and 4 bases for J; bases not matched to a gene: 3.

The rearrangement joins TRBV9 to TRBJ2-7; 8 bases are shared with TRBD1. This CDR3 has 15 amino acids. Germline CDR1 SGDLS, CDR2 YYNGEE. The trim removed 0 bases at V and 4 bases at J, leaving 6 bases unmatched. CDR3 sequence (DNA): TGTGCCAGCAGCGTAGCGGCAGGGGGCCTTTACGAGCAGTACTTC. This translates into CASSVAAGGLYEQYF.

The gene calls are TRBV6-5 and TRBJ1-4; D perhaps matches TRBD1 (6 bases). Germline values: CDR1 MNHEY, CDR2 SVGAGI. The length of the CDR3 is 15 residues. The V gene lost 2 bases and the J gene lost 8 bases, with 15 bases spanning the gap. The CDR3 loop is CASSYAGARREKLFF. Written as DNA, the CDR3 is TGTGCCAGCAGTTACGCGGGGGCCCGACGAGAAAAACTGTTTTTT.

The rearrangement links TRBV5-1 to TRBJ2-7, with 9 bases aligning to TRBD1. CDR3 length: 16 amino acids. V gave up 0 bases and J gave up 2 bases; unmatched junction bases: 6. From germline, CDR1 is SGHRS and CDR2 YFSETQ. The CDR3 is CASSLGGTGFPYEQYF. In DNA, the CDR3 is TGCGCCAGCAGCTTGGGTGGGACAGGGTTCCCCTACGAGCAGTACTTC.

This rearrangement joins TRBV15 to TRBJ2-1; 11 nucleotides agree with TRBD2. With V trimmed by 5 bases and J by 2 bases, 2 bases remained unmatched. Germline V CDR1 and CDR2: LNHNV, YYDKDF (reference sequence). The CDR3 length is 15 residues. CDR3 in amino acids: CATSGGLAAYNEQFF. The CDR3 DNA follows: TGTGCCACCAGCGGGGGACTAGCGGCCTACAATGAGCAGTTCTTC. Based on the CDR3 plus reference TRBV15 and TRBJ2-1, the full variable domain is DAMVIQNPRYQVTQFGKPVTLSCSQTLNHNVMYWYQQKSSQAPKLLFHYYDKDFNNEADTPDNFQSRRPNTSFCFLDIRSPGLGDTAMYLCATSGGLAAYNEQFFGPGTRLTVL.

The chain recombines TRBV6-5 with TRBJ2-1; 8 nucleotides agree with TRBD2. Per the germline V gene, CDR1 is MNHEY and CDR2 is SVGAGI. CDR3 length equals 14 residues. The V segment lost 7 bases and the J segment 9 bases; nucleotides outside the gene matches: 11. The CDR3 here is CASKPGLEFGEQFF. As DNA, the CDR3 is TGTGCCAGCAAACCGGGACTAGAGTTCGGTGAGCAGTTCTTC.

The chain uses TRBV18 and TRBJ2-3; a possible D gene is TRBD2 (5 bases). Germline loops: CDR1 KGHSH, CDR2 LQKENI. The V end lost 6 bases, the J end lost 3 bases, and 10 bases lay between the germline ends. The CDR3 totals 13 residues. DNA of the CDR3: TGTGCCAGCTCGTCCGGCGGGACAGATACGCAGTATTTT. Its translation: CASSSGGTDTQYF. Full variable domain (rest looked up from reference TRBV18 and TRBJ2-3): NAGVMQNPRHLVRRRGQEARLRCSPMKGHSHVYWYRQLPEEGLKFMVYLQKENIIDESGMPKERFSAEFPKEGPSILRIQQVVRGDSAAYFCASSSGGTDTQYFGPGTRLTVL.

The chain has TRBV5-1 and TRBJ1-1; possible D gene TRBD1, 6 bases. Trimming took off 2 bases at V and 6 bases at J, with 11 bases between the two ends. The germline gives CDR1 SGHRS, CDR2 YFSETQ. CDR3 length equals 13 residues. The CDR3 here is CASSFWGLAEAFF. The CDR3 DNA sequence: TGCGCCAGCAGCTTTTGGGGGCTGGCTGAAGCTTTCTTT.

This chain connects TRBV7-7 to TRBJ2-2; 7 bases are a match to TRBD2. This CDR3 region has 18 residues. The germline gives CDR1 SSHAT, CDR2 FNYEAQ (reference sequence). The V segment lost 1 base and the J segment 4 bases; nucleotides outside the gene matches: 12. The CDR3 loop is CASSLERRAGAPTGELFF. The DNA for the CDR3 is TGTGCCAGCAGCTTAGAGCGAAGGGCGGGAGCCCCCACCGGGGAGCTGTTTTTT.

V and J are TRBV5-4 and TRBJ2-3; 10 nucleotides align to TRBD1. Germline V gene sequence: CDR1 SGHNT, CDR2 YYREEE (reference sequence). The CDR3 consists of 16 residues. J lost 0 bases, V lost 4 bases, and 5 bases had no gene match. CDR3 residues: CASSPRQGASTDTQYF. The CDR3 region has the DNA TGTGCCAGCAGCCCTAGACAGGGGGCGAGCACAGATACGCAGTATTTT. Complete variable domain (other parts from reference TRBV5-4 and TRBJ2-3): ETGVTQSPTHLIKTRGQQVTLRCSSQSGHNTVSWYQQALGQGPQFIFQYYREEENGRGNFPPRFSGLQFPNYSSELNVNALELDDSALYLCASSPRQGASTDTQYFGPGTRLTVL.

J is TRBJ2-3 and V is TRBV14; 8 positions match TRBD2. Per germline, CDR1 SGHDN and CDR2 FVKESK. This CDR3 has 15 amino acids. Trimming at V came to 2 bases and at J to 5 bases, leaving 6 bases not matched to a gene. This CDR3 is CASSQNLAGGDTQYF. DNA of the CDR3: TGTGCCAGCAGCCAAAATCTCGCGGGGGGAGATACGCAGTATTTT.

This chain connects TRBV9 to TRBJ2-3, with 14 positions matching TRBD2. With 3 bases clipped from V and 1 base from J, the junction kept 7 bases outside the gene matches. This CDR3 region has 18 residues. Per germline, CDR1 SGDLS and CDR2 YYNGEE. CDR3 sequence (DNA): TGTGCCAGCAGCGACCGACTAGCGGGGGGGCCGGGCACAGATACGCAGTATTTT. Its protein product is CASSDRLAGGPGTDTQYF.

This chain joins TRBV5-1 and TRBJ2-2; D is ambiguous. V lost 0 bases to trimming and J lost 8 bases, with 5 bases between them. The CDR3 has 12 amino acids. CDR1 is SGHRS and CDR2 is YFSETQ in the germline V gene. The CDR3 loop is CASSLASGELFF. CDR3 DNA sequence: TGCGCCAGCAGCTTGGCCTCTGGGGAGCTGTTTTTT.

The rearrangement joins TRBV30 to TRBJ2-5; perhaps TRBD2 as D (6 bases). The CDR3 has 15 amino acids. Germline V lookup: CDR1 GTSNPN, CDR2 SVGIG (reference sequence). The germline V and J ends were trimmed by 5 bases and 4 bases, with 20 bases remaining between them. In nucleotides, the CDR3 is TGTGCCTGGGCAGGCGGGAAACTGGTCGCAGAGACCCAGTACTTC. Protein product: CAWAGGKLVAETQYF.

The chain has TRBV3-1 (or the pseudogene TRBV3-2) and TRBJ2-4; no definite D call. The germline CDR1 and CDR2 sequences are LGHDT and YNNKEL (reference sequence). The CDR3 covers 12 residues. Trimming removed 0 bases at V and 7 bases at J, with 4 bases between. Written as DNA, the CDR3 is TGTGCCAGCAGCCAAGATCGGAACATTCAGTACTTC. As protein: CASSQDRNIQYF.

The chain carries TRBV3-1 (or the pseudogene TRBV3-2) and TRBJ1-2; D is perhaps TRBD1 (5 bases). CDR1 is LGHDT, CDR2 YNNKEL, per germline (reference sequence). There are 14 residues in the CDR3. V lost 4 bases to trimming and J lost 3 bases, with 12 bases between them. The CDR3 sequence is CASSPGKQDYGYTF. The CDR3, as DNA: TGTGCCAGCAGCCCCGGTAAACAGGACTATGGCTACACCTTC.

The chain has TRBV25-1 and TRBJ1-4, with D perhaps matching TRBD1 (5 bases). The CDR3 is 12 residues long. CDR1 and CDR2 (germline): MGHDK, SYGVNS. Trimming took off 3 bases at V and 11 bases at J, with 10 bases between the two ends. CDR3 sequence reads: CASSDGGGKLFF. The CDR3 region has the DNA TGTGCCAGCAGTGACGGGGGTGGGAAACTGTTTTTT. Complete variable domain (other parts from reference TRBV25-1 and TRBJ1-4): EADIYQTPRYLVIGTGKKITLECSQTMGHDKMYWYQQDPGMELHLIHYSYGVNSTEKGDLSSESTVSRIRTEHFPLTLESARPSHTSQYLCASSDGGGKLFFGSGTQLSVL.

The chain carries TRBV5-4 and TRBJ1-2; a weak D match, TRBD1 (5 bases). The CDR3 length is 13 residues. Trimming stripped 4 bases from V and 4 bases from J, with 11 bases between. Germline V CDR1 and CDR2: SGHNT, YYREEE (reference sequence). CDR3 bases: TGTGCCAGCAGCCGGCAGGGAGGCTATGGCTACACCTTC. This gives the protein CASSRQGGYGYTF.

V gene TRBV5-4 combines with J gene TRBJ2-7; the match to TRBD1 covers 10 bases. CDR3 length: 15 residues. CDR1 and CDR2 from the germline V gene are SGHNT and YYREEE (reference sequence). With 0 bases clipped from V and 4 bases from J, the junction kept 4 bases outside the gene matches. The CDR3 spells CASSLGGDRGYEQYF. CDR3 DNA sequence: TGTGCCAGCAGCTTGGGCGGGGACAGGGGTTACGAGCAGTACTTC.

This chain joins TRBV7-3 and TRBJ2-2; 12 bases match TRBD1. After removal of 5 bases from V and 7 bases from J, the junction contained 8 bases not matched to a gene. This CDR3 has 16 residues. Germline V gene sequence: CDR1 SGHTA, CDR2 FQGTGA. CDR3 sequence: CASSPGTGGWGGELFF. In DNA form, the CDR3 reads TGTGCCAGCAGCCCGGGGACAGGGGGCTGGGGCGGGGAGCTGTTTTTT.

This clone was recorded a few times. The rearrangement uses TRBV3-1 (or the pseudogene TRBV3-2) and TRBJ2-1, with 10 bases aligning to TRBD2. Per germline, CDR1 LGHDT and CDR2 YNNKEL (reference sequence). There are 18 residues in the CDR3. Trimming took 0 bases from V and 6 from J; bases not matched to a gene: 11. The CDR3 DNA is TGTGCCAGCAGCCAAGATGGAGCGAAAGCTAGCGGGAGCAATGAGCAGTTCTTC. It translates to CASSQDGAKASGSNEQFF.

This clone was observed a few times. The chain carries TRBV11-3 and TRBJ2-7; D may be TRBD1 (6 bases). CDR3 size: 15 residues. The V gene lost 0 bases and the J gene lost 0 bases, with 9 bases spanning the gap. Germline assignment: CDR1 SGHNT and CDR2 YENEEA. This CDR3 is CASSLEQGHSYEQYF. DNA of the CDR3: TGTGCCAGCAGCTTAGAACAGGGACACTCCTACGAGCAGTACTTC.